This T cell receptor (beta chain) stems from a study of post-analysis software for immune sequencing data. On the study more broadly: The disease courses covered relapsing-remitting, secondary progressive and progressive-relapsing multiple sclerosis.

Prepared TCR beta cDNA libraries contained unique molecular identifiers. One entry per CDR3 protein results from TCRdb running MiXCR on the PCR reads. The sample lists 750,000 to 950,000 distinct CDR3 sequences; just over 45% were seen once. With respect to this clonotype: Its target is unknown.

Study-wide results and limits: Compared with controls, patients had more of about 5 TRBV segments, including TRBV5-6, TRBV5-1 and TRBV20-1.

The CDR3 extends over 14 amino acids. CDR1 DFQATT and CDR2 SNEGSKA come from the germline V gene (reference sequence). Sequenced input: blood. The chain carries TRBV20-1 and TRBJ2-4, with D perhaps assigned TRBD1 or TRBD2 (5 bases each). The J call could be wrong; TRBJ2-7 is a better fit for the DNA end. This clonotype was sampled from a girl under 18 with multiple sclerosis. The CDR3 DNA reads TGCAGTGCTAACCTGGGGGATGGGACCTACGAGCAGTACTTC. It is translated as CSANLGDGTYEQYF.